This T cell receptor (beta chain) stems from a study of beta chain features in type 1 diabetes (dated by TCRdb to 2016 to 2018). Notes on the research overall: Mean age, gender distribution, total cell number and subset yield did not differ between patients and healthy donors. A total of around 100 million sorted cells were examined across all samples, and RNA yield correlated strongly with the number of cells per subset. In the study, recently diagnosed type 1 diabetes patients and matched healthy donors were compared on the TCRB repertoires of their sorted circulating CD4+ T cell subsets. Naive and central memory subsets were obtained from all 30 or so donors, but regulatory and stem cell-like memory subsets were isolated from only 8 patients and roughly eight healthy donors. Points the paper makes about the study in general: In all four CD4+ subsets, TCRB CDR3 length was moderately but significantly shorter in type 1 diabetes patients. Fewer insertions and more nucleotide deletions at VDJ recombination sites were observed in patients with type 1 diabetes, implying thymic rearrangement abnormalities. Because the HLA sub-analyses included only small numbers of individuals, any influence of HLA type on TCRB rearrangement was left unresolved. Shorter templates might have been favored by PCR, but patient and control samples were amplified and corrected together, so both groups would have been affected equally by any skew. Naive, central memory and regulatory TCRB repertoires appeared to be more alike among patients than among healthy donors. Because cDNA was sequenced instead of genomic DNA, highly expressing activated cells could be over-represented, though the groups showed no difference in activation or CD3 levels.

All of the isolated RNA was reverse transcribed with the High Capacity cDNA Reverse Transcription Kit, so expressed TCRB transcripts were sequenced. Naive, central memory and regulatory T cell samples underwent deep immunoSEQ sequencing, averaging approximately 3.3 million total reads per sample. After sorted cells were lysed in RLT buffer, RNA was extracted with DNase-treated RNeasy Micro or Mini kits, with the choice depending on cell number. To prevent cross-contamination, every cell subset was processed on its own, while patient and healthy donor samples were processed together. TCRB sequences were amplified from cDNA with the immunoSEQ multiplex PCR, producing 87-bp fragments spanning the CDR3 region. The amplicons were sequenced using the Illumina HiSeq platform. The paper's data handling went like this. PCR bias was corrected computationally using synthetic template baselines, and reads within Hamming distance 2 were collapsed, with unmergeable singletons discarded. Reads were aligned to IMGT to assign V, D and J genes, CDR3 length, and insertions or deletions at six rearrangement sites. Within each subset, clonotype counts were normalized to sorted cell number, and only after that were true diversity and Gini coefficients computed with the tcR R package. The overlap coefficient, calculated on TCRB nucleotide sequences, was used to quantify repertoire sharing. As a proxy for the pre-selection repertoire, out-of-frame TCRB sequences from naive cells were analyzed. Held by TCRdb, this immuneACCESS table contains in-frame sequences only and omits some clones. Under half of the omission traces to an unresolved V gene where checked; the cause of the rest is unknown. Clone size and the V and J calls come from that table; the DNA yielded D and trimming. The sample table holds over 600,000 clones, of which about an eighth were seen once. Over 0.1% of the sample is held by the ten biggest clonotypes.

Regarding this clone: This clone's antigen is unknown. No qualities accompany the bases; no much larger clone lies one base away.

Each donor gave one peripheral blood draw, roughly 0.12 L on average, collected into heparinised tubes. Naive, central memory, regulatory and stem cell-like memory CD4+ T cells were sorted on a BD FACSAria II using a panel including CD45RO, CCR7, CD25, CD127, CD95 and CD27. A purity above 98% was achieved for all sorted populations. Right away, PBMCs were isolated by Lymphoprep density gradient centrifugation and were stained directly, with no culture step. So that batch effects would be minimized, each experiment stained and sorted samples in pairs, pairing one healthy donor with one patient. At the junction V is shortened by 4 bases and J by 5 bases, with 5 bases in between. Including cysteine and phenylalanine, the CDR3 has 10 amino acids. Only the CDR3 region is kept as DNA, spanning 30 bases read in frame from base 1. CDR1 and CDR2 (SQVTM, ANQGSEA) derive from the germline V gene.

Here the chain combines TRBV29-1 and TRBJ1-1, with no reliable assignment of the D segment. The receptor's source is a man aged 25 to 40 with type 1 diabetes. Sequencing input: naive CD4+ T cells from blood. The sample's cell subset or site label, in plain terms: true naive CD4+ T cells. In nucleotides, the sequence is TGCAGCGTTGCTCTAACTGAAGCTTTCTTT. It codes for CSVALTEAFF.